Shown below are 19 T cell receptor beta chains from a single sample sequenced in a study of blood T cells in healthy people across ages. Primers used in a second PCR of about 6 to 11 cycles were a sample-barcoded 5' primer and a J-beta primer mix. TCRdb re-called the 5' RACE reads through MiXCR, storing one row per CDR3 protein. The sample has approximately 360,000 distinct CDR3 sequences, about 52% seen once; the top ten hold 45% to 65%. The sample comprised blood. All receptors come from a man aged 55 to 69 in good health.

The chain carries TRBV27 and TRBJ2-2, with TRBD2 matching 10 bases. J gave up 7 bases and V 6 bases, and 17 bases lay outside the gene matches. From germline, CDR1 is MNHEY and CDR2 SMNVEV (reference sequence). CDR3 length: 18 amino acids. CDR3 in DNA: TGTGCCAGCAGCATTTTCTTCGGGGCTAGCGGGAGAGTCGGGGAGCTGTTTTTT. Its translation is CASSIFFGASGRVGELFF.

The V gene is TRBV29-1, the J gene TRBJ2-3, with no clear D. Germline loops: CDR1 SQVTM, CDR2 ANQGSEA. Trimming removed 4 bases from V and 14 bases from J, with 25 bases in between. The CDR3 has 14 amino acids. The CDR3 region has the DNA TGCAGCGTTGGTGGACGCCTTCACACAGATAGGCGGTATTTT. Translating it yields CSVGGRLHTDRRYF.

This clonotype was counted a few times. V and J are TRBV20-1 and TRBJ2-3; 10 bases align to TRBD2. Germline-derived CDR1 and CDR2 are DFQATT and SNEGSKA (reference sequence). The J segment lost 12 bases and the V segment lost 1 base, leaving 13 bases of the junction unmatched. This CDR3 comprises 15 residues. The CDR3 loop reads CSARGPGTSGANQYF. The CDR3 DNA reads TGCAGTGCTAGAGGGCCCGGTACTAGCGGGGCCAATCAGTATTTT.

The sample holds a few counts of this clonotype. The rearrangement links TRBV29-1 to TRBJ2-1, with TRBD1 identical over 8 bases. V was pared by 6 bases and J by 0 bases, with 1 base of the junction left unmatched. Germline V gives CDR1 SQVTM, CDR2 ANQGSEA. The CDR3 runs 13 residues. CDR3 amino acids: CSVGQGSYNEQFF. The CDR3 DNA reads as TGCAGCGTCGGACAGGGCTCCTACAATGAGCAGTTCTTC.

The table lists this clonotype with a few counts. A single base separates this from a much larger clone, so it may be a read error. The rearrangement links TRBV7-9 to TRBJ2-7; the match to TRBD1 covers 7 bases. The CDR3 totals 17 residues. Germline trimming cut 1 base from V and 3 bases from J; bases unmatched to any gene: 12. Germline V gene sequence: CDR1 SEHNR, CDR2 FQNEAQ (reference sequence). The DNA for the CDR3 is TGTGCCAGCAGCTTAGGGGGCGTGAGAGGGGACAGCTACGAGCAGTACTTC. This gives the protein CASSLGGVRGDSYEQYF.

This clonotype has only a few counts. The chain combines TRBV9 with TRBJ2-3; possibly TRBD1 or TRBD2 for D (5 bases each). Per germline, CDR1 SGDLS and CDR2 YYNGEE. Trimming took 3 bases from V and 0 from J, leaving 11 bases between them. The CDR3 is made up of 15 amino acids. CDR3 coding DNA: TGTGCCAGCAGCGGGGACCAGTATAGCACAGATACGCAGTATTTT. It codes for CASSGDQYSTDTQYF.

The genes are TRBV20-1 and TRBJ2-7; 7 bases align to TRBD2. In germline, CDR1 is DFQATT, CDR2 SNEGSKA (reference sequence). This CDR3 has 14 residues. The junction had 7 bases not matched to a gene; V was cut back by 5 bases and J by 0 bases. CDR3 loop: CSALRGGVSYEQYF. As DNA, the CDR3 is TGCAGTGCTCTTCGTGGGGGGGTCTCCTACGAGCAGTACTTC.

As for this clonotype: It may be a read error: a sequence one base away is much more abundant. The gene calls are TRBV4-3 and TRBJ1-2; D gene uncertain. Looked up from germline, CDR1 is LGHNA and CDR2 is YSLEER. Trimming cost V 0 bases and J 10 bases, with 15 bases left between them. This CDR3 region has 14 residues. CDR3 nucleotides: TGCGCCAGCAGCCAAGAACCCTCCTCTAGCGACTACACCTTC. Translating gives CASSQEPSSSDYTF.

The J gene is TRBJ1-2, the V gene TRBV7-9; no firm D call. Germline CDR1 and CDR2: SEHNR and FQNEAQ (reference sequence). The CDR3 has 12 residues. Trimming pared 5 bases from V and 6 bases from J, leaving 10 bases between. The CDR3 DNA sequence: TGTGCCAGCAGCCCTATAGTGGATGGCTACACCTTC. It yields the protein CASSPIVDGYTF.

J is TRBJ1-2 and V is TRBV7-2; D may be TRBD1 (6 bases). CDR3 length equals 15 residues. Trimming left V 5 bases short and J 1 base short, with 14 bases between. Germline V gene lookup returns CDR1 SGHTA and CDR2 FQGNSA. In nucleotides, the CDR3 is TGTGCCAGCAGCCCACAGGGAGGCCTTAACTATGGCTACACCTTC. It yields the protein CASSPQGGLNYGYTF.

The chain recombines TRBV7-2 with TRBJ1-2, with TRBD1 identical over 7 bases. The CDR3 has 15 residues. Per the germline V gene, CDR1 is SGHTA and CDR2 is FQGNSA. Unmatched junction bases numbered 4, after V lost 2 bases and J lost 1 base. This CDR3 is CASSLSHRGNYGYTF. CDR3 bases: TGTGCCAGCAGCTTAAGTCACAGGGGTAACTATGGCTACACCTTC.

V is TRBV7-2 and J is TRBJ1-1, with 7 bases fitting TRBD1. V lost 2 bases, J lost 4 bases, and 4 bases stayed unmatched. Germline CDR1 and CDR2: SGHTA and FQGNSA. This CDR3 contains 14 residues. The CDR3 loop is CASSLPTGATEAFF. The DNA for the CDR3 is TGTGCCAGCAGCTTACCCACAGGGGCCACTGAAGCTTTCTTT.

This chain uses TRBV18 with TRBJ1-2; possibly TRBD1 for D (5 bases). This CDR3 comprises 15 residues. V was clipped by 0 bases and J by 7 bases, with 15 bases between them. CDR1 is KGHSH, CDR2 LQKENI, per germline. The CDR3 sequence is CASSPPGQAGGGYTF. CDR3 DNA: TGTGCCAGCTCACCACCTGGCCAGGCCGGGGGTGGCTACACCTTC.

V and J are TRBV11-3 and TRBJ2-1; 12 bases fit TRBD1. The CDR3 is 16 amino acids. The V segment lost 4 bases and the J segment 10 bases; nucleotides outside the gene matches: 11. From germline, CDR1 is SGHNT and CDR2 YENEEA. CDR3 amino acids: CASSSGSGQGAREQFF. The CDR3, as DNA: TGTGCCAGCAGCTCGGGGTCGGGACAGGGGGCTCGAGAGCAGTTCTTC.

This clonotype was seen ten or more times. The chain employs TRBV20-1 and TRBJ2-7; TRBD1 matches 10 bases. J lost 3 bases, V lost 0 bases, and 14 bases had no gene match. The CDR3 contains 18 residues. In germline, CDR1 is DFQATT, CDR2 SNEGSKA (reference sequence). The CDR3 DNA follows: TGCAGTGCTAGAGATTCTTCGGGCGGACAGGGGGGCCTCTACGAGCAGTACTTC. This gives the protein CSARDSSGGQGGLYEQYF.

The rearrangement links TRBV29-1 to TRBJ2-3; no reliable D call. The germline V gene encodes CDR1 SQVTM and CDR2 ANQGSEA. V lost 7 bases, J lost 5 bases, and 10 bases lay in between. There are 11 residues in the CDR3. The CDR3 DNA reads TGCAGCGAGAAAAAGGGAGATACGCAGTATTTT. Protein: CSEKKGDTQYF.

This clonotype has at least ten counts. The J gene is TRBJ2-1, the V gene TRBV29-1; 8 positions agree with TRBD1. Germline-derived CDR1 and CDR2 are SQVTM and ANQGSEA. CDR3 length: 13 residues. Losses at the gene ends were 4 bases for V and 6 bases for J; bases not matched to a gene: 5. The CDR3 DNA reads as TGCAGCGTTGTGAGACAGGGGCCCAATGAGCAGTTCTTC. This sequence encodes CSVVRQGPNEQFF.

Concerning this clonotype itself: This could be a read error, since a much larger clone is one nucleotide away. The chain carries TRBV7-2 and TRBJ2-7; perhaps TRBD2 as D (6 bases). Per germline, CDR1 SGHTA and CDR2 FQGNSA. The CDR3 runs to 12 residues. CDR3 DNA sequence: TGTGTCAGCAGCCCCGTCGGGGGAACCCAGTACTTC. Its translation is CVSSPVGGTQYF.

The V call is TRBV7-3, the J call TRBJ2-1; a possible D gene is TRBD1 (6 bases). Germline-derived CDR1 and CDR2 are SGHTA and FQGTGA. V shed 4 bases and J shed 12 bases, with 19 bases lying between them. The CDR3 loop spans 14 amino acids. Here the CDR3 DNA reads TGTGCCAGCAGCTCAACCGGGACATCCGAGGGGCAGTTCTTC. Translating gives CASSSTGTSEGQFF.